This TCR beta chain was profiled in a study of CD8 T cells in Susac syndrome (dated by TCRdb to between 2018 and 2020). Notes on the research overall: The study used repertoire sequencing to test whether antigen drove CD8+ T cell activation and differentiation in Susac syndrome. The clonality of the CD8+ T cell repertoire was compared across approximately 11 healthy donors, roughly 14 Susac syndrome patients and around 16 multiple sclerosis patients. Paper-wide results and their limitations: The TCR sequencing and HLA analysis was acknowledged to have included a relatively small number of individuals.

Peripheral blood CD8+ and CD4+ T cells from healthy donors, Susac syndrome patients and multiple sclerosis patients were profiled by high-throughput TCR beta sequencing. The multiple sclerosis controls were treatment-naive patients who had stable or active relapsing-remitting disease and met the revised McDonald criteria. Bulk CD8+ and CD4+ T cells were purified by magnetic negative isolation, whereas CD8+ TEMRA cells were enriched by FACS. Blood was drawn into EDTA tubes, processed within 24 hours, and PBMCs were isolated by density gradient centrifugation. PBMCs intended for TCR sequencing were cryopreserved in liquid nitrogen and thawed later in a water bath at 37 degrees C. The sorted or isolated CD4+, CD8+ and CD8+ TEMRA cells reached a purity of at least 90%. Points on this clonotype: The clone's antigen remains unknown. No quality values exist for individual bases; no much larger clone is one base distant.

RNA was extracted using the RNeasy kit, and about 0.5 to 1 microgram was reverse transcribed with random hexamers. The immunoSEQ multiplex PCR assay, which covers 54 Vbeta and 13 Jbeta segments, was used to amplify TCR beta CDR3 regions. PCR amplification bias was corrected using a synthetic template baseline for primer optimization and computational correction. The authors' analysis ran thus. Only productive sequences were kept, with reads annotated to V, D and J genes according to IMGT and analyzed in immunoSEQ Analyzer. Clonality was computed as one minus Shannon entropy normalized by log2 of the number of productive unique sequences. For each patient and control, public and private clones were evaluated within the 100 most prevalent clones. A clone was defined as Susac-specific if it was absent from the healthy and MS cohorts, from roughly 1,000 published viral clones and from other ImmuneACCESS disease sequences. TCRdb reran the public reads through fastp at Q25 and MiXCR, keeping productive beta chains. Every entry covers one CDR3 protein and lists the most common genes and DNA from its rows. The V and J calls come from TCRdb's annotation, not from the publication. Within this sample are roughly 300,000 distinct CDR3 sequences, with about 88% of them counted one time only. The ten largest account for over 0.09% of the sample.

Including cysteine and phenylalanine, the CDR3 has 14 amino acids. Only the CDR3 DNA stays, 42 bases, in frame from base 1. Per the germline V gene, SGHAT is the CDR1 and FQNNGV is the CDR2. The trim is 1 base for V and 4 bases for J, with a gap of 7 bases between the germline ends. The rearranged chain carries TRBV11-2 and TRBJ2-2, with an unclear D gene assignment. The sequenced sample was CD8+ T cells from PBMCs. The sequence was obtained from a human donor with multiple sclerosis. The sequence in DNA is TGTGCCAGCAGCTTAGGGCAGCCCACCGGGGAGCTGTTTTTT. Its translation reads: CASSLGQPTGELFF.